This is a list of T cell receptor beta chains from one sample in a study of cytotoxic CD8 clonotypes in ibrutinib-treated CLL. Libraries were prepared by immunoSEQ multiplex PCR; TCRdb keeps only in-frame clonotypes and omits some of them. Seen here are 190,000 or so clones, about two thirds observed once, and the top ten hold around 15%. The source material was PBMCs, sampled after 24 months of ibrutinib treatment. These receptors all stem from a human donor with chronic lymphocytic leukemia. Each CDR3 is given with its conserved first and last residue. The D gene is left open where the match is weak. Clone sizes are given selectively: once, few, many, or a class where the clone is expanded.

d_gene: .; j_gene: TRBJ2-7; abundance: .; len: 14; v_gene: TRBV11-2; CDR3aa: CASSRVGSSYEQYF; CDR3nt: TGTGCCAGTTCCAGGGTGGGAAGCTCCTACGAGCAGTACTTC
d_gene: TRBD2; j_gene: TRBJ2-2; abundance: .; len: 16; v_gene: TRBV7-3; CDR3aa: CASSRTGTRDTGELFF; CDR3nt: TGTGCCAGCAGCCGAACCGGGACTAGGGACACCGGGGAGCTGTTTTTT
d_gene: TRBD1; j_gene: TRBJ2-7; abundance: few; len: 16; v_gene: TRBV4-3; CDR3aa: CASSQELGTGRLRQYF; CDR3nt: TGCGCCAGCAGCCAAGAACTCGGGACAGGGAGGTTGAGGCAGTACTTC
d_gene: .; j_gene: TRBJ1-2; abundance: .; len: 12; v_gene: TRBV15; CDR3aa: CATSKGGFGYTF; CDR3nt: TGTGCCACCAGCAAAGGGGGTTTTGGCTACACCTTC
d_gene: TRBD1; j_gene: TRBJ2-6; abundance: .; len: 18; v_gene: TRBV7-2; CDR3aa: CASSLLMRGPSGANVLTF; CDR3nt: TGTGCCAGCAGCTTACTTATGAGGGGGCCGTCTGGGGCCAACGTCCTGACTTTC
d_gene: TRBD1; j_gene: TRBJ2-7; abundance: .; len: 13; v_gene: TRBV28; CDR3aa: CASSLTGAYEQYF; CDR3nt: TGTGCCAGCAGTTTGACAGGGGCCTACGAGCAGTACTTC
d_gene: .; j_gene: TRBJ2-4; abundance: .; len: 14; v_gene: TRBV10-3; CDR3aa: CAISEGSAKNIQYF; CDR3nt: TGTGCCATCAGTGAGGGTTCAGCCAAAAACATTCAGTACTTC
d_gene: .; j_gene: TRBJ2-3; abundance: .; len: 16; v_gene: TRBV9; CDR3aa: CASSVATGFGGDTQYF; CDR3nt: TGTGCCAGCAGCGTAGCTACAGGGTTCGGGGGAGATACGCAGTATTTT
d_gene: TRBD2; j_gene: TRBJ2-5; abundance: few; len: 16; v_gene: TRBV5-1; CDR3aa: CASSLDFGGRTETQYF; CDR3nt: TGCGCCAGCAGCTTGGATTTCGGCGGGAGGACCGAGACCCAGTACTTC
d_gene: TRBD1; j_gene: TRBJ2-7; abundance: .; len: 16; v_gene: TRBV9; CDR3aa: CASSVPPGQGLSEQYF; CDR3nt: TGTGCCAGCAGCGTACCTCCGGGACAGGGTTTGAGTGAGCAGTACTTC
d_gene: .; j_gene: TRBJ2-1; abundance: .; len: 14; v_gene: TRBV7-9; CDR3aa: CASSFSFNDNEQFF; CDR3nt: TGTGCCAGCAGCTTTAGCTTCAATGACAATGAGCAGTTCTTC
d_gene: .; j_gene: TRBJ1-1; abundance: .; len: 15; v_gene: TRBV10-3; CDR3aa: CAISDHGQAHTEAFF; CDR3nt: TGTGCCATCAGCGATCATGGGCAGGCGCACACTGAAGCTTTCTTT
d_gene: TRBD1; j_gene: TRBJ1-2; abundance: .; len: 13; v_gene: TRBV27; CDR3aa: CASSFRQGAGYTF; CDR3nt: TGTGCCAGCAGTTTTCGACAGGGGGCCGGCTACACCTTC
d_gene: .; j_gene: TRBJ2-1; abundance: .; len: 18; v_gene: TRBV18; CDR3aa: CASSPLQGGLARGNEQFF; CDR3nt: TGTGCCAGCTCACCCCTACAGGGTGGATTGGCGAGGGGCAATGAGCAGTTCTTC
d_gene: TRBD2; j_gene: TRBJ2-3; abundance: .; len: 15; v_gene: TRBV9; CDR3aa: CASSTTSGLTDTQYF; CDR3nt: TGTGCCAGCAGCACTACTAGCGGACTCACAGATACGCAGTATTTT
d_gene: TRBD2; j_gene: TRBJ2-2; abundance: .; len: 16; v_gene: TRBV9; CDR3aa: CASSPPGGWIPGELFF; CDR3nt: TGTGCCAGCAGCCCCCCCGGGGGGTGGATCCCCGGGGAGCTGTTTTTT
d_gene: .; j_gene: TRBJ1-5; abundance: .; len: 17; v_gene: TRBV14; CDR3aa: CASSQVDSPLGNQPQHF; CDR3nt: TGTGCCAGCAGCCAAGTAGACAGCCCCCTCGGCAATCAGCCCCAGCATTTT
d_gene: .; j_gene: TRBJ1-5; abundance: .; len: 14; v_gene: TRBV7-2; CDR3aa: CASSLRGGSQPQHF; CDR3nt: TGTGCCAGCAGCTTAAGGGGGGGGAGTCAGCCCCAGCATTTT
d_gene: .; j_gene: TRBJ2-7; abundance: .; len: 13; v_gene: TRBV9; CDR3aa: CASSVGANYEQYF; CDR3nt: TGTGCCAGCAGCGTGGGAGCGAACTACGAGCAGTACTTC
d_gene: .; j_gene: TRBJ1-1; abundance: .; len: 13; v_gene: TRBV15; CDR3aa: CATSRDPNTEAFF; CDR3nt: TGTGCCACCAGCAGGGATCCGAACACTGAAGCTTTCTTT
d_gene: .; j_gene: TRBJ1-3; abundance: .; len: 17; v_gene: TRBV7-8; CDR3aa: CASSQFTEPSSGNTIYF; CDR3nt: TGTGCCAGCAGCCAGTTTACAGAACCAAGCTCTGGAAACACCATATATTTT
d_gene: .; j_gene: TRBJ2-1; abundance: .; len: 15; v_gene: TRBV15; CDR3aa: CATSRDGYQYNEQFF; CDR3nt: TGTGCCACCAGCAGAGATGGTTACCAATACAATGAGCAGTTCTTC
d_gene: TRBD1; j_gene: TRBJ2-7; abundance: .; len: 14; v_gene: TRBV28; CDR3aa: CASSRSTDRDEQYF; CDR3nt: TGTGCCAGCAGCCGAAGTACGGACAGGGACGAGCAGTACTTC
d_gene: .; j_gene: TRBJ2-7; abundance: .; len: 15; v_gene: TRBV2; CDR3aa: CASSAFGQGSYEQYF; CDR3nt: TGTGCCAGCAGTGCCTTTGGGCAAGGGAGCTACGAGCAGTACTTC
d_gene: TRBD2; j_gene: TRBJ2-7; abundance: .; len: 18; v_gene: TRBV5-1; CDR3aa: CASSLVSPVASGSVEQYF; CDR3nt: TGCGCCAGCAGCTTGGTGTCTCCGGTGGCTAGCGGGTCAGTCGAGCAGTACTTC
d_gene: .; j_gene: TRBJ2-1; abundance: .; len: 15; v_gene: TRBV7-8; CDR3aa: CASSRVRQGNNEQFF; CDR3nt: TGTGCCAGCAGCAGAGTAAGGCAGGGGAACAATGAGCAGTTCTTC
d_gene: .; j_gene: TRBJ2-3; abundance: .; len: 16; v_gene: TRBV5-1; CDR3aa: CASSLAYGGSTDTQYF; CDR3nt: TGCGCCAGCAGCTTGGCCTATGGGGGAAGCACAGATACGCAGTATTTT
d_gene: .; j_gene: TRBJ2-7; abundance: .; len: 14; v_gene: TRBV7-2; CDR3aa: CASSLVGRLDEQYF; CDR3nt: TGTGCCAGCAGCTTAGTGGGCAGGTTGGACGAGCAGTACTTC